This T cell receptor beta chain was identified in a study of blood T cell repertoires in COVID-19. Across the whole study: Specimens from acute and convalescent COVID-19 originated in the United States, Italy and Spain.

Living in 24 US areas, the participants were between roughly 18 and 89 years of age. Participants' own reports of clinical history determined their cohort assignment. As processed by the authors: Nucleated cell number was recorded as an estimate derived from reference gene primer amplification. Clones were read by immunoSEQ multiplex PCR, and TCRdb kept only the in-frame ones, dropping some. D and trimming come from the DNA, and the V and J calls and clone size come from that table. The repertoire includes fewer than 250,000 clones, around 84% of them detected once, and 3% to 3.5% sits in the top ten. Losses at the gene ends were 7 bases for V and 7 bases for J; bases not matched to a gene: 10. Germline assignment: CDR1 SNHLY and CDR2 FYNNEI. The length of the CDR3 is 14 residues.

The sequence was obtained from a woman in her thirties who had been exposed to COVID-19. The sequenced sample was PBMCs or T cells enriched from blood (not recorded which). The chain employs TRBV2 and TRBJ2-7; the match to TRBD1 covers 10 bases. The CDR3: CASMPGQGSWEQYF. The CDR3 bases are TGTGCCAGCATGCCGGGACAGGGGTCATGGGAGCAGTACTTC.